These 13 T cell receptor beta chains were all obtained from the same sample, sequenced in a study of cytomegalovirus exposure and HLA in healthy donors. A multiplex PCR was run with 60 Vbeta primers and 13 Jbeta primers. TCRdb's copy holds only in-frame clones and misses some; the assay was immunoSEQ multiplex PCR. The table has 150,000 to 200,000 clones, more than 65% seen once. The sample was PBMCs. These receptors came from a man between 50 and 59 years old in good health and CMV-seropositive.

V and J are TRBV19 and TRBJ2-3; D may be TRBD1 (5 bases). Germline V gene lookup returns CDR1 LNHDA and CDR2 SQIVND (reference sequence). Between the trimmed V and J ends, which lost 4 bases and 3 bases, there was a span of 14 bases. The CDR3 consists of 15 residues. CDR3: CASSRQTPQTDTQYF. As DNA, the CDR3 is TGTGCCAGTAGTAGACAGACCCCCCAAACAGATACGCAGTATTTT.

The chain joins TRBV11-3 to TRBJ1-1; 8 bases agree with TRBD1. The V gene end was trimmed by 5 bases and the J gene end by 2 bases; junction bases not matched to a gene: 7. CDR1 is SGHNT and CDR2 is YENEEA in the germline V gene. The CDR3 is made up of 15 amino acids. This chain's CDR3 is CASSVRTGFNTEAFF. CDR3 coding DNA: TGTGCCAGCAGCGTAAGGACAGGGTTTAACACTGAAGCTTTCTTT.

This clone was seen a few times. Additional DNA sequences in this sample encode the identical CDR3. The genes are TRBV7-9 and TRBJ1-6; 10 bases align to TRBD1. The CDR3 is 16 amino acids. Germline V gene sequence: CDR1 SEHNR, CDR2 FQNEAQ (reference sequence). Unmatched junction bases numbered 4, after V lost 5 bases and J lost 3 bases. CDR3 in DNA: TGTGCCAGCAGCCTGGGACAGGGGTTCTATAATTCACCCCTCCACTTT. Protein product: CASSLGQGFYNSPLHF. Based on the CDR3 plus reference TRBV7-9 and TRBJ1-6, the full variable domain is DTGVSQNPRHKITKRGQNVTFRCDPISEHNRLYWYRQTLGQGPEFLTYFQNEAQLEKSRLLSDRFSAERPKGSFSTLEIQRTEQGDSAMYLCASSLGQGFYNSPLHFGNGTRLTVT.

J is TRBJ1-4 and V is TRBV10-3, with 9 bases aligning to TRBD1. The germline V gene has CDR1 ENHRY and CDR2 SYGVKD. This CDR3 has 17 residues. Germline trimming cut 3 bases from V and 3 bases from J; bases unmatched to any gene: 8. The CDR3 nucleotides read TGTGCCATCAGTGACGGGACAGGGACTTCTTCTAATGAAAAACTGTTTTTT. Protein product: CAISDGTGTSSNEKLFF.

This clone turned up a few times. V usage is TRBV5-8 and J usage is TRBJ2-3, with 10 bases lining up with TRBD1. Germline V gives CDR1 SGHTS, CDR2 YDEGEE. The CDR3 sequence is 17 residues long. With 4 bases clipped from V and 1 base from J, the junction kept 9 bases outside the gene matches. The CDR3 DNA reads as TGTGCCAGCAGCGGGGAGAGGGGGACAGGGGGCACAGATACGCAGTATTTT. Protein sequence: CASSGERGTGGTDTQYF.

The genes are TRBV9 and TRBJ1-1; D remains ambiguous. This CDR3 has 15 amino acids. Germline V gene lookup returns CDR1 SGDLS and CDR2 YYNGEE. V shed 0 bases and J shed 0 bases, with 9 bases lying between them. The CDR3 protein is CASSVAAQMNTEAFF. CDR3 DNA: TGTGCCAGCAGCGTAGCGGCACAGATGAACACTGAAGCTTTCTTT. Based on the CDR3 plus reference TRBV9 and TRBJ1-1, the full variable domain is DSGVTQTPKHLITATGQRVTLRCSPRSGDLSVYWYQQSLDQGLQFLIQYYNGEERAKGNILERFSAQQFPDLHSELNLSSLELGDSALYFCASSVAAQMNTEAFFGQGTRLTVV.

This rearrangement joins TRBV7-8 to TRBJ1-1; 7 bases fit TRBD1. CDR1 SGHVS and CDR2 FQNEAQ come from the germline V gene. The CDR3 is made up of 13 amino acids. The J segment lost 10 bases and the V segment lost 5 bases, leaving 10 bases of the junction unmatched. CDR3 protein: CASSRGRGLGAFF. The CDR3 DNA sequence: TGTGCCAGCAGCAGGGGGCGCGGTCTTGGAGCTTTCTTT.

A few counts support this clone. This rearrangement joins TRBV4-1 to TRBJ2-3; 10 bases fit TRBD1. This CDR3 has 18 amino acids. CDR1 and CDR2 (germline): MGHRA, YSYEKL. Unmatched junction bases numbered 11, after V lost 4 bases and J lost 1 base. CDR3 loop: CASSRRTGGSSGTDTQYF. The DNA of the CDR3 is TGCGCCAGCAGCCGCCGGACAGGGGGGTCCAGCGGCACAGATACGCAGTATTTT.

The CDR3 region is CASSLRDRGDYGYTF. The CDR3 coding sequence is TGTGCCAGCAGCTTGAGGGACAGGGGCGACTATGGCTACACCTTC. The chain combines TRBV5-4 with TRBJ1-2; 10 nucleotides match TRBD1. V lost 1 base to trimming and J lost 3 bases; unmatched junction nucleotides: 3. The CDR3 loop spans 15 amino acids. Germline-derived CDR1 and CDR2 are SGHNT and YYREEE (reference sequence). The entire variable domain, with the rest obtained from reference TRBV5-4 and TRBJ1-2, is as follows: ETGVTQSPTHLIKTRGQQVTLRCSSQSGHNTVSWYQQALGQGPQFIFQYYREEENGRGNFPPRFSGLQFPNYSSELNVNALELDDSALYLCASSLRDRGDYGYTFGSGTRLTVV.

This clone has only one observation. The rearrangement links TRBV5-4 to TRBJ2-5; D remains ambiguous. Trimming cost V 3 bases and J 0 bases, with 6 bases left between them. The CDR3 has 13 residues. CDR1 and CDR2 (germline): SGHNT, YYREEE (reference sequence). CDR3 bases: TGTGCCAGCAGCTCGTATCACCAAGAGACCCAGTACTTC. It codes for CASSSYHQETQYF.

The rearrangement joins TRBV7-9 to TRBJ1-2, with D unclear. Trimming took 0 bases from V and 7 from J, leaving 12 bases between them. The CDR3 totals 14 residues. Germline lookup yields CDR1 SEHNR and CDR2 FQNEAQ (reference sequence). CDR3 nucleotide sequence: TGTGCCAGCAGCTTAGCGACCACGGGTGGTGGCTACACCTTC. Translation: CASSLATTGGGYTF.

The CDR3 loop is CASSERGGANTEAFF. The CDR3 DNA reads as TGTGCCAGCAGTGAACGGGGAGGGGCGAACACTGAAGCTTTCTTT. The chain has TRBV6-1 and TRBJ1-1, with a tentative D call TRBD1 (5 bases). CDR1 is MNHNS, CDR2 SASEGT, per germline. The CDR3 extends over 15 amino acids. Trimming removed 2 bases from V and 1 base from J, with 11 bases in between.

The CDR3 region has the DNA TGTGCCAGCAGTGTCCCGGGACAGGGGGACACCATATATTTT. Translating gives CASSVPGQGDTIYF. V gene TRBV6-1 combines with J gene TRBJ1-3, with 11 bases that match TRBD1. The germline V gene has CDR1 MNHNS and CDR2 SASEGT. There are 14 residues in the CDR3. J gave up 8 bases and V 4 bases, and 4 bases lay outside the gene matches.